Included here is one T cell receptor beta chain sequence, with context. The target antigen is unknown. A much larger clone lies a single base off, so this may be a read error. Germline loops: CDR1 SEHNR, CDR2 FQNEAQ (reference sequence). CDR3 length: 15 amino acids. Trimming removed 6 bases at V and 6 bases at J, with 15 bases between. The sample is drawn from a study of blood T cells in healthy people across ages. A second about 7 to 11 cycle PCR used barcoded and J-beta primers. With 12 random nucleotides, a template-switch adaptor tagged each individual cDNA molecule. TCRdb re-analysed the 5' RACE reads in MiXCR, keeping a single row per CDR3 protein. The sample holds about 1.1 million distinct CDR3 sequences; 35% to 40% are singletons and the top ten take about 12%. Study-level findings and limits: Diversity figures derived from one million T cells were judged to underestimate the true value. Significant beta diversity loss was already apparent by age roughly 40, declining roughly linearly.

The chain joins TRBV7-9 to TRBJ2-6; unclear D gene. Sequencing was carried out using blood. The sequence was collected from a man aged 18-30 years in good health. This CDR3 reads CASRSPRKEANVLTF. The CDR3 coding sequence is TGTGCCAGCAGATCACCCCGAAAGGAGGCCAACGTCCTGACTTTC. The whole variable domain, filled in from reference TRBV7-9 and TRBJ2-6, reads DTGVSQNPRHKITKRGQNVTFRCDPISEHNRLYWYRQTLGQGPEFLTYFQNEAQLEKSRLLSDRFSAERPKGSFSTLEIQRTEQGDSAMYLCASRSPRKEANVLTFGAGSRLTVL.